Presented here are 27 T cell receptor beta chains from one specimen sequenced in a study of human T cells and chemical hapten exposure. MiXCR, run by TCRdb on the RACE reads, gives a single entry per CDR3 protein. The sample consists of under 450,000 distinct CDR3 sequences, about 6.9% of them appearing once. The sample's time point: patch test 2, 6 weeks after DPC sensitization. Treatment here: therapeutic diphenylcyclopropenone sensitization with weekly scalp DPC. The sample here was whole blood, taken in connection with sensitization to the hapten diphenylcyclopropenone (DPC). The source of these receptors is a young woman with alopecia areata. Some clones in this sample may be carry-over from other donors' samples.

This clonotype was observed a handful of times. This chain connects TRBV28 to TRBJ2-4; 8 bases are shared with TRBD2. The CDR3 totals 13 residues. Germline CDR1 and CDR2: MDHEN and SYDVKM. The CDR3 is CASSGDGKNIQYF. CDR3 DNA sequence: TGTGCTAGTAGCGGGGATGGAAAGAACATTCAGTACTTC.

The chain joins TRBV6-2 or TRBV6-3 to TRBJ2-1; 7 bases fit TRBD1. CDR3 length: 17 amino acids. Germline CDR1 and CDR2: MNHEY and SVGEGT. Trimming removed 5 bases from V and 0 bases from J; junction bases left unmatched: 10. This CDR3 is CASSPSTGRSSYNEQFF. CDR3 bases: TGTGCCAGCAGTCCGTCGACAGGGAGAAGCTCCTACAATGAGCAGTTCTTC.

A few counts support this clonotype. V is TRBV5-5 and J is TRBJ2-1; weak D call: TRBD2 (7 bases). Germline lookup yields CDR1 SGHKS and CDR2 YYEKEE (reference sequence). The CDR3 is made up of 13 amino acids. With 3 bases removed from V and 9 bases from J, the gap between germline ends came to 13 bases. The CDR3 spells CASSSQGGTEQFF. The CDR3 region has the DNA TGTGCCAGCAGCTCACAGGGAGGGACTGAGCAGTTCTTC. Full variable domain (rest looked up from reference TRBV5-5 and TRBJ2-1): DAGVTQSPTHLIKTRGQQVTLRCSPISGHKSVSWYQQVLGQGPQFIFQYYEKEERGRGNFPDRFSARQFPNYSSELNVNALLLGDSALYLCASSSQGGTEQFFGPGTRLTVL.

This clonotype came up many times. The chain couples TRBV20-1 to TRBJ1-2; no reliable D call. This CDR3 contains 15 residues. V dropped 3 bases and J dropped 2 bases, with 16 bases sitting between them. Germline V gene sequence: CDR1 DFQATT, CDR2 SNEGSKA (reference sequence). The CDR3 spells CSARDREETNYGYTF. The CDR3 nucleotides are TGCAGTGCTAGGGACCGGGAGGAAACCAACTATGGCTACACCTTC.

This clonotype was picked up a small number of times. This chain joins TRBV20-1 and TRBJ2-7, with 10 bases aligning to TRBD1. Germline V gene lookup returns CDR1 DFQATT and CDR2 SNEGSKA (reference sequence). After removal of 5 bases from V and 5 bases from J, the junction contained 0 bases not matched to a gene. The CDR3 sequence is 11 residues long. The CDR3 DNA is TGCAGTGCTGGGACAGGGGACGAGCAGTACTTC. Its translation: CSAGTGDEQYF.

The chain couples TRBV7-9 to TRBJ2-4, with 7 bases that match TRBD1. The CDR3 runs 14 residues. Per germline, CDR1 SEHNR and CDR2 FQNEAQ (reference sequence). V gave up 0 bases and J gave up 7 bases; unmatched junction bases: 3. The CDR3 is CASSLAGTANIQYF. Written as DNA, the CDR3 is TGTGCCAGCAGCTTAGCGGGGACAGCCAACATTCAGTACTTC.

This clonotype was recorded at least ten times. The chain employs TRBV29-1 and TRBJ2-3; D may be TRBD2 (5 bases). The germline CDR1 and CDR2 sequences are SQVTM and ANQGSEA. V shed 1 base and J shed 5 bases, with 16 bases lying between them. This CDR3 is built from 15 residues. CDR3 protein: CSVEGRGLLVDTQYF. The CDR3 nucleotides read TGCAGCGTTGAAGGACGGGGTCTGTTGGTAGATACGCAGTATTTT.

The chain carries TRBV27 and TRBJ1-1; the D gene is possibly TRBD1 (5 bases). V was trimmed by 3 bases and J by 10 bases, leaving 18 bases between them. CDR1 is MNHEY and CDR2 is SMNVEV in the germline V gene (reference sequence). This CDR3 spans 14 amino acids. The DNA of the CDR3 is TGTGCCAGCAGTTTGGGAGCGTCGGGACCGCGAGCTTTCTTT. Protein: CASSLGASGPRAFF.

This clonotype was seen many times. The J gene is TRBJ1-5, the V gene TRBV7-2; no reliable D call. Germline V gives CDR1 SGHTA, CDR2 FQGNSA. V was pared by 1 base and J by 5 bases, with 6 bases between. The CDR3 is 13 residues long. CDR3 bases: TGTGCCAGCAGCTTAGAGGTGTATCAGCCCCAGCATTTT. Translating gives CASSLEVYQPQHF.

This clonotype was seen only a few times. V and J are TRBV24-1 and TRBJ1-2, with 10 bases aligning to TRBD1. Trimming took 5 bases from V and 8 from J; bases not matched to a gene: 4. The CDR3 is 13 residues long. Germline CDR1 and CDR2: KGHDR and SFDVKD. The CDR3 sequence is CATSGGQGKGYTF. The CDR3 DNA reads TGTGCCACCAGTGGGGGACAGGGGAAGGGCTACACCTTC.

This clonotype was found a few times. The V call is TRBV5-6, the J call TRBJ2-2, with 11 nucleotides matching TRBD1. V gave up 4 bases and J gave up 5 bases; unmatched junction bases: 7. The CDR3 extends over 16 amino acids. CDR1 is SGHDT and CDR2 is YYEEEE in the germline V gene. The CDR3 region has the DNA TGTGCCAGCAGCCCGGACAGGGGGCGCTGGACCGGGGAGCTGTTTTTT. Encoded protein: CASSPDRGRWTGELFF.

This clonotype was seen a few times. The genes are TRBV6-6 and TRBJ2-7; weak D call: TRBD1 (6 bases). Deletions cut 2 bases from V and 2 bases from J, with 13 bases between. Germline V gives CDR1 MNHNY, CDR2 SVGAGI (reference sequence). The CDR3 runs to 15 residues. CDR3 DNA sequence: TGTGCCAGCAGTTACACCAAGACAGGAACCTACGAGCAGTACTTC. This translates into CASSYTKTGTYEQYF.

This clonotype was seen only a few times. This chain links TRBV6-5 with TRBJ2-5; TRBD1 agrees at 10 bases. V dropped 5 bases and J dropped 4; count of bases not matched to a gene: 4. The CDR3 contains 14 residues. Germline-derived CDR1 and CDR2 are MNHEY and SVGAGI. CDR3 residues: CASSGGQGGETQYF. CDR3 sequence (DNA): TGTGCCAGCAGTGGTGGACAGGGGGGAGAGACCCAGTACTTC.

This clonotype was seen at least ten times. The chain joins TRBV3-1 to TRBJ1-2; the D gene is possibly TRBD1 (6 bases). This CDR3 spans 15 amino acids. Germline V gene lookup returns CDR1 LGHDT and CDR2 YNNKEL (reference sequence). Trimming left V 0 bases short and J 8 bases short, with 16 bases between. The CDR3 DNA reads TGTGCCAGCAGCCAAGATTGGCGGGGGGCAGCAGGCTACACCTTC. It translates to CASSQDWRGAAGYTF.

This sequence joins TRBV6-2 or TRBV6-3 and TRBJ1-5, with a tentative D call TRBD1 (5 bases). The CDR3 length is 15 residues. CDR1 MNHEY and CDR2 SVGEGT come from the germline V gene. Trimming left V 5 bases short and J 1 base short, with 12 bases between. CDR3 DNA sequence: TGTGCCAGCAGTATTCGGGGCGCAAGCAATCAGCCCCAGCATTTT. This translates into CASSIRGASNQPQHF.

This clonotype was detected ten times or more. The CDR3 loop reads CSAYAGTGLTEAFF. CDR3 coding DNA: TGCAGTGCTTACGCCGGGACAGGGTTAACTGAAGCTTTCTTT. The chain recombines TRBV20-1 with TRBJ1-1, with 9 bases identical to TRBD1. V lost 5 bases and J lost 5; bases outside the gene matches: 9. The CDR3 totals 14 residues. The V gene's germline CDR1 is DFQATT and CDR2 SNEGSKA (reference sequence).

The chain joins TRBV7-3 to TRBJ2-3; the D gene is possibly TRBD1 (5 bases). The CDR3 is 16 residues long. Trimming cost V 6 bases and J 3 bases, with 19 bases left between them. Germline CDR1 is SGHTA and CDR2 is FQGTGA. CDR3 sequence (DNA): TGTGCCAGCAGTCGAAACCAGGGTAGATCGACAGATACGCAGTATTTT. Translated, it gives CASSRNQGRSTDTQYF.

The chain joins TRBV5-4 to TRBJ2-3; 11 nucleotides align to TRBD2. CDR3 size: 15 residues. Unmatched junction bases numbered 3, after V lost 6 bases and J lost 0 bases. Germline values: CDR1 SGHNT, CDR2 YYREEE (reference sequence). CDR3 loop: CASMTSGASTDTQYF. Written as DNA, the CDR3 is TGTGCCAGCATGACTAGCGGGGCTAGCACAGATACGCAGTATTTT.

This clonotype was counted between two and nine times. This chain uses TRBV7-9 with TRBJ2-4; maybe TRBD2 (6 bases). This CDR3 is built from 15 residues. Deletions cut 5 bases from V and 0 bases from J, with 11 bases between. From germline, CDR1 is SEHNR and CDR2 FQNEAQ (reference sequence). The CDR3 nucleotides read TGTGCCAGCAGCACCCCGGGACTAGCCAAAAACATTCAGTACTTC. Its protein is CASSTPGLAKNIQYF.

This clonotype was recorded at least ten times. The chain carries TRBV13 and TRBJ2-2; TRBD1 is a possible D gene (6 bases). The V end was cut by 1 base, the J end by 1 base, with 10 bases between. The CDR3 totals 16 residues. Per the germline V gene, CDR1 is PRHDT and CDR2 is FYEKMQ (reference sequence). The CDR3 spells CASSLDWGLNTGELFF. The CDR3 DNA follows: TGTGCCAGCAGCTTAGACTGGGGGCTGAACACCGGGGAGCTGTTTTTT.

The chain recombines TRBV7-9 with TRBJ2-3, with a weak D call TRBD2 (5 bases). The V gene lost 4 bases and the J gene lost 1 base, with 18 bases spanning the gap. Germline-derived CDR1 and CDR2 are SEHNR and FQNEAQ (reference sequence). The CDR3 loop spans 17 amino acids. CDR3 loop: CASSSKGPAARTDTQYF. CDR3 coding DNA: TGTGCCAGCAGCTCAAAAGGGCCAGCGGCTCGCACAGATACGCAGTATTTT.

J is TRBJ2-3 and V is TRBV6-1, with D uncertain. Deletions cut 6 bases from V and 0 bases from J, with 10 bases between. The CDR3 length is 14 residues. Germline V gene sequence: CDR1 MNHNS, CDR2 SASEGT. This chain's CDR3 is CASRRHPSTDTQYF. The CDR3 DNA follows: TGTGCCAGCAGAAGACACCCGAGCACAGATACGCAGTATTTT.

This clonotype was detected a few times. CDR3 region: CASSFTGFNQPQHF. DNA of the CDR3: TGTGCCAGCAGTTTCACTGGATTCAATCAGCCCCAGCATTTT. This chain joins TRBV28 and TRBJ1-5; no firm D call. The CDR3 has 14 residues. V was cut by 3 bases and J by 3 bases, with 9 bases left in between. The germline V gene has CDR1 MDHEN and CDR2 SYDVKM.

This clonotype was counted only a few times. The genes are TRBV5-4 and TRBJ2-1; 10 nucleotides line up with TRBD1. The CDR3 covers 16 residues. The germline CDR1 and CDR2 sequences are SGHNT and YYREEE (reference sequence). Trimming at V came to 0 bases and at J to 8 bases, leaving 8 bases not matched to a gene. CDR3 DNA: TGTGCCAGCAGCTTGGGGGTGGGACAGGGGTACCATGAGCAGTTCTTC. Translated: CASSLGVGQGYHEQFF.

This clonotype came up a few times. The chain has TRBV29-1 and TRBJ2-2; D is ambiguous. This CDR3 has 13 residues. CDR1 is SQVTM and CDR2 is ANQGSEA in the germline V gene. V lost 8 bases and J 0 bases, leaving 10 bases between the germline ends. The CDR3 is CSLLLPNTGELFF. CDR3 nucleotides: TGCAGCCTACTCCTCCCGAACACCGGGGAGCTGTTTTTT.

This clonotype was seen only a few times. The genes are TRBV7-8 and TRBJ2-3, with 8 bases identical to TRBD2. In germline, CDR1 is SGHVS, CDR2 FQNEAQ. This CDR3 is 14 amino acids long. V shed 5 bases, J shed 6 bases, and the junction held 7 bases outside the gene matches. The CDR3 region has the DNA TGTGCCAGCAGCCCCAGACGACTAGCGGATACGCAGTATTTT. The encoded protein is CASSPRRLADTQYF.

This clonotype was picked up a small number of times. The chain carries TRBV4-3 and TRBJ2-6, with a tentative D call TRBD1 (6 bases). Between the trimmed V and J ends, which lost 0 bases and 2 bases, there was a span of 11 bases. CDR3 length equals 17 residues. Germline values: CDR1 LGHNA, CDR2 YSLEER. The CDR3 region has the DNA TGCGCCAGCAGCCAAGAACCACAGGGACCTGGGGCCAACGTCCTGACTTTC. It encodes CASSQEPQGPGANVLTF.